The 10 T cell receptor beta chains below come from one sample, sequenced in a study of T cell repertoires in cytomegalovirus infection. MiXCR, applied by TCRdb to the reads, yields one record per CDR3 protein. This repertoire shows roughly 860,000 distinct CDR3 sequences, approximately 29% found once; its top ten account for around 12%. These receptors have no identified antigens. This specimen consisted of cultured CD8+ T cells from PBMCs, obtained from culture after CMV antigen stimulation. These receptors were taken from a human donor in good health (CMV status not recorded). Some clones in this sample may be carry-over from other donors' samples.

The V gene is TRBV5-5, the J gene TRBJ2-5; 9 nucleotides match TRBD1. Per germline, CDR1 SGHKS and CDR2 YYEKEE (reference sequence). V dropped 3 bases and J dropped 2; count of bases not matched to a gene: 11. This CDR3 region has 17 residues. Here the CDR3 reads CASSSRQGGYLQETQYF. CDR3 in DNA: TGTGCCAGCAGCTCCAGACAGGGGGGATACTTACAAGAGACCCAGTACTTC.

This rearrangement joins TRBV7-9 to TRBJ1-1; D perhaps matches TRBD1 (5 bases). CDR1 and CDR2 from the germline V gene are SEHNR and FQNEAQ (reference sequence). The CDR3 extends over 15 amino acids. V gave up 1 base and J gave up 5 bases, with 14 bases separating them. CDR3 nucleotides: TGTGCCAGCAGCTTAGGGGGCCGGACTACGACTGAAGCTTTCTTT. As protein: CASSLGGRTTTEAFF.

Comment on this clonotype: This clone may be a read error of a much larger clone one base away. This chain joins TRBV4-1 and TRBJ1-5; D unresolved. This CDR3 region has 13 residues. Per the germline V gene, CDR1 is MGHRA and CDR2 is YSYEKL. Here the CDR3 reads CANSQEGNQPQHF. The CDR3, as DNA: TGCGCCAACAGCCAAGAGGGCAATCAGCCCCAGCATTTT.

V is TRBV6-4 and J is TRBJ1-5; the D is unclear. CDR3 length: 13 residues. Trimming removed 5 bases from V and 6 bases from J, with 11 bases in between. In germline, CDR1 is MRHNA, CDR2 SNTAGT. CDR3 sequence reads: CASSTELSQPQHF. The CDR3 DNA follows: TGTGCCAGCAGTACGGAATTGAGTCAGCCCCAGCATTTT.

V gene TRBV6-1 combines with J gene TRBJ2-5; D is possibly TRBD1 (6 bases). The CDR3 loop spans 14 amino acids. Trimming took off 7 bases at V and 4 bases at J, with 16 bases between the two ends. The germline V gene has CDR1 MNHNS and CDR2 SASEGT. The CDR3 DNA reads as TGTGCCAGCATAGGGGGATTATCGGTAGAGACCCAGTACTTC. Protein sequence: CASIGGLSVETQYF.

This clonotype was counted a few times. This rearrangement joins TRBV6-2 or TRBV6-3 to TRBJ2-1; 11 bases are shared with TRBD2. Germline trimming cut 1 base from V and 9 bases from J; bases unmatched to any gene: 8. The CDR3 sequence is 16 residues long. Germline V CDR1 and CDR2: MNHEY, SVGEGT. The DNA of the CDR3 is TGTGCCAGCAGTTACTTAGCGGGGGGGCCCGGTTTTGAGCAGTTCTTC. Translating it yields CASSYLAGGPGFEQFF.

This clonotype was detected only a few times. This chain connects TRBV7-9 to TRBJ1-2, with D uncertain. The ends were cut back, 0 bases at V and 3 bases at J, with 5 bases in the middle. This CDR3 is 13 amino acids long. CDR1 and CDR2 from the germline V gene are SEHNR and FQNEAQ (reference sequence). The CDR3 protein is CASSLASHYGYTF. The CDR3, as DNA: TGTGCCAGCAGCTTAGCGAGTCACTATGGCTACACCTTC.

V and J are TRBV28 and TRBJ2-1; D is perhaps TRBD1 (7 bases). V lost 4 bases and J lost 6, with 13 bases in between. The CDR3 covers 14 residues. CDR1 is MDHEN and CDR2 is SYDVKM in the germline V gene. The CDR3 DNA sequence: TGTGCCAGCAGTTGGGGGGACAGCTTCAATGAGCAGTTCTTC. Translated, it gives CASSWGDSFNEQFF. Full variable domain (rest looked up from reference TRBV28 and TRBJ2-1): DVKVTQSSRYLVKRTGEKVFLECVQDMDHENMFWYRQDPGLGLRLIYFSYDVKMKEKGDIPEGYSVSREKKERFSLILESASTNQTSMYLCASSWGDSFNEQFFGPGTRLTVL.

The V gene is TRBV12-5, the J gene TRBJ1-1; tentatively, D is TRBD1 (6 bases). The CDR3 covers 13 residues. The V end was cut by 2 bases, the J end by 4 bases, with 8 bases between. The germline gives CDR1 LGHNT, CDR2 FRNRAP. CDR3 nucleotide sequence: TGTGCTAGTGGTTTGCCAGGGGTCACTGAAGCTTTCTTT. Protein sequence: CASGLPGVTEAFF.

The genes are TRBV7-9 and TRBJ1-3; 8 bases fit TRBD1. The CDR3 runs to 14 residues. CDR1 and CDR2 (germline): SEHNR, FQNEAQ (reference sequence). V dropped 5 bases and J dropped 4; count of bases not matched to a gene: 4. The chain's CDR3 is CASSNRDRGNTIYF. CDR3 in DNA: TGTGCCAGCAGCAACCGGGACAGGGGAAACACCATATATTTT.